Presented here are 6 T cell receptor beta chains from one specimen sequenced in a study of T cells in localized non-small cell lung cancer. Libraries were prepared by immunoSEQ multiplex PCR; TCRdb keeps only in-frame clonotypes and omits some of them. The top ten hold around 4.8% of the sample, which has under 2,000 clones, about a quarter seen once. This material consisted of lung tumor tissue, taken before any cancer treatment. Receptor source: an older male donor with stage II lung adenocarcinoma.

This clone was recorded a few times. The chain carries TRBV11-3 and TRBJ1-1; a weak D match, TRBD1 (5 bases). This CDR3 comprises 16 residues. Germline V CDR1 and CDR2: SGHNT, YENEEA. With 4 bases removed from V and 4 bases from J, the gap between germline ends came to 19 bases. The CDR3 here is CASSSPEGAGTTEAFF. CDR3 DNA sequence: TGTGCCAGCAGCTCCCCCGAGGGAGCGGGGACCACTGAAGCTTTCTTT.

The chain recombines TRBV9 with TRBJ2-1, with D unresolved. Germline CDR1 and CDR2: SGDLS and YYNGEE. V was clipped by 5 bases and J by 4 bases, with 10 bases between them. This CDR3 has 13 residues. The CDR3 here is CASSAGVYNEQFF. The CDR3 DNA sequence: TGTGCCAGCAGTGCTGGGGTTTACAATGAGCAGTTCTTC.

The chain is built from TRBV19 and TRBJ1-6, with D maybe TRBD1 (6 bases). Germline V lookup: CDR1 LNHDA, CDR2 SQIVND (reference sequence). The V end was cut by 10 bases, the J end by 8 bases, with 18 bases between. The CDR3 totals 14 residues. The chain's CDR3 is CATAVGTLDSPLHF. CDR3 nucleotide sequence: TGTGCCACCGCGGTAGGGACACTAGATTCACCCCTCCACTTT.

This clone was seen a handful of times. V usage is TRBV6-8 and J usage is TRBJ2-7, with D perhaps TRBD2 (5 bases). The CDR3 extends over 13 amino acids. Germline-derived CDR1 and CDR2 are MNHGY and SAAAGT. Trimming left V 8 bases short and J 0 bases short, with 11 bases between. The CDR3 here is CASLGRGSYEQYV. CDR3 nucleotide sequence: TGTGCCAGCCTTGGACGGGGCTCCTACGAGCAGTACGTC.

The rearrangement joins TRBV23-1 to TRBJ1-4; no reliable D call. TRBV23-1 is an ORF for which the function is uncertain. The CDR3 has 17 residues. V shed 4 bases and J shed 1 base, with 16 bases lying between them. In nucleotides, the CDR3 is TGCGCCAGCAGTCGGGAAGGCCGGAGATTAACTAATGAAAAACTGTTTTTT. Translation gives CASSREGRRLTNEKLFF.

This CDR3 is CASSPTGSRRNEQFF. The DNA of the CDR3 is TGTGCCAGCAGTCCGACAGGGTCGCGGCGCAATGAGCAGTTCTTC. J is TRBJ2-1 and V is TRBV28; 7 bases align to TRBD1. V was pared by 5 bases and J by 6 bases, with 10 bases of the junction left unmatched. Germline CDR1 reads MDHEN; CDR2 reads SYDVKM. The CDR3 loop spans 15 amino acids.